The 19 T cell receptor beta chains presented below share a single source sample, sequenced in a study of high-grade serous ovarian cancer treatment subgroups (dated by TCRdb to about 2021). The tumor samples were collected prior to definitive surgery or chemotherapy. Libraries were prepared through the immunoSEQ multiplex PCR assay. TCRdb retrieved this table from immuneACCESS and kept in-frame rearrangements only. Not all clones are present; in checked studies, unresolved V genes account for under half, and no reason is known for the remainder. For this sample there are approximately 5,000 clones; approximately 70% appear just once. Around 7.6% of the sample rests with the top ten. The sequenced sample consisted of tumor tissue. These receptors were collected from a human donor with high-grade serous ovarian cancer.

This rearrangement joins TRBV6-5 to TRBJ1-4, with D unclear. The CDR3 is made up of 15 amino acids. CDR1 is MNHEY and CDR2 is SVGAGI in the germline V gene. V dropped 6 bases and J dropped 0 bases, with 11 bases sitting between them. DNA of the CDR3: TGTGCCAGCAGCACCGACCCTGCAACTAATGAAAAACTGTTTTTT. Translation: CASSTDPATNEKLFF.

The chain joins TRBV19 to TRBJ2-3; no definite D call. With 5 bases removed from V and 4 bases from J, the gap between germline ends came to 16 bases. The germline gives CDR1 LNHDA, CDR2 SQIVND (reference sequence). This CDR3 contains 15 residues. The CDR3 coding sequence is TGTGCCAGTAGTTTAATGATCCAAAGTGCAGATACGCAGTATTTT. This gives the protein CASSLMIQSADTQYF.

This clone came up a few times. The chain is built from TRBV7-2 and TRBJ1-2, with no clear D. The CDR3 is 13 amino acids. Germline lookup yields CDR1 SGHTA and CDR2 FQGNSA. Between the trimmed V and J ends, which lost 7 bases and 11 bases, there was a span of 20 bases. The CDR3 is CASTITKEAWYTF. In nucleotides, the CDR3 is TGTGCCAGCACCATAACAAAGGAGGCTTGGTACACCTTC.

This chain joins TRBV6-1 and TRBJ2-5; the match to TRBD1 covers 7 bases. Trimming took 4 bases from V and 4 from J; bases not matched to a gene: 12. In germline, CDR1 is MNHNS, CDR2 SASEGT. The CDR3 totals 16 residues. The CDR3 nucleotides read TGTGCCAGCAGTGGCGCTGACAGGGCAGGGGGAGAGACCCAGTACTTC. This translates into CASSGADRAGGETQYF.

As to this clone: Other nucleotide sequences from this sample produce the same CDR3. The chain joins TRBV28 to TRBJ2-7, with 9 positions matching TRBD2. The CDR3 loop spans 14 amino acids. The germline gives CDR1 MDHEN, CDR2 SYDVKM. In nucleotides, the CDR3 is TGTGCTGCGGGGGGGAACCAGCCCGCTTACGAGCAGTACTTC. The encoded protein is CAAGGNQPAYEQYF.

The chain employs TRBV15 and TRBJ1-1, with D unclear. Germline-derived CDR1 and CDR2 are LNHNV and YYDKDF (reference sequence). CDR3 length: 15 amino acids. V gave up 0 bases and J gave up 0 bases, with 8 bases separating them. CDR3 in amino acids: CATSREGNMNTEAFF. In nucleotides, the CDR3 is TGTGCCACCAGCAGAGAAGGGAACATGAACACTGAAGCTTTCTTT.

The V and J genes are TRBV30 and TRBJ2-7, with D perhaps given as TRBD1 or TRBD2 (6 bases each). CDR1 and CDR2 from the germline V gene are GTSNPN and SVGIG (reference sequence). With 5 bases removed from V and 7 bases from J, the gap between germline ends came to 24 bases. The CDR3 is 15 amino acids. CDR3 nucleotides: TGTGCCTGGGGGCGTCTCGGGGGCCTCCCGAGGGAGCAGTACTTC. Translated: CAWGRLGGLPREQYF.

V and J are TRBV7-9 and TRBJ2-3; the D is unclear. CDR1 and CDR2 (germline): SEHNR, FQNEAQ (reference sequence). The CDR3 loop spans 15 amino acids. Trimming took 3 bases from V and 3 from J, leaving 13 bases between them. The CDR3: CASSFVVRLTDTQYF. The CDR3 DNA reads as TGTGCCAGCAGCTTTGTCGTAAGGCTAACAGATACGCAGTATTTT.

For the CDR3, the DNA is TGTGCCAGCAGCCCGAGACTAGCGGGGATCTACAATGAGCAGTTCTTC. Encoded protein: CASSPRLAGIYNEQFF. The chain links TRBV11-2 to TRBJ2-1, with TRBD2 matching over 11 bases. Trimming at V came to 5 bases and at J to 3 bases, leaving 6 bases not matched to a gene. Germline loops: CDR1 SGHAT, CDR2 FQNNGV. There are 16 residues in the CDR3. Full variable domain (outside the CDR3, taken from reference TRBV11-2 and TRBJ2-1): EAGVAQSPRYKIIEKRQSVAFWCNPISGHATLYWYQQILGQGPKLLIQFQNNGVVDDSQLPKDRFSAERLKGVDSTLKIQPAKLEDSAVYLCASSPRLAGIYNEQFFGPGTRLTVL.

The V call is TRBV10-3, the J call TRBJ1-2; TRBD1 aligns across 9 bases. CDR3 length equals 14 residues. CDR1 is ENHRY, CDR2 SYGVKD, per germline. The junction had 9 bases not matched to a gene; V was cut back by 6 bases and J by 7 bases. The CDR3: CAISKQGAEAGYTF. The CDR3 region has the DNA TGTGCCATCAGCAAACAGGGGGCGGAGGCTGGCTACACCTTC.

The rearrangement uses TRBV19 and TRBJ2-7; TRBD1 might be the D (6 bases). CDR1 LNHDA and CDR2 SQIVND come from the germline V gene (reference sequence). The CDR3 is 19 residues long. Trimming took 11 bases from V and 3 from J, leaving 35 bases between them. CDR3 region: CAVILMAISDRYYLYEQYF. The CDR3 DNA follows: TGTGCCGTAATTCTGATGGCGATATCCGACAGGTACTACCTCTACGAGCAGTACTTC. Supplemented by reference TRBV19 and TRBJ2-7, the full variable domain reads DGGITQSPKYLFRKEGQNVTLSCEQNLNHDAMYWYRQDPGQGLRLIYYSQIVNDFQKGDIAEGYSVSREKKESFPLTVTSAQKNPTAFYLCAVILMAISDRYYLYEQYFGPGTRLTVT.

In its sample, this clone was seen a few times. This chain links TRBV2 with TRBJ1-1; perhaps TRBD1 as D (6 bases). Trimming removed 8 bases at V and 1 base at J, with 17 bases between. Germline-derived CDR1 and CDR2 are SNHLY and FYNNEI. The CDR3 is 15 amino acids. CDR3 coding DNA: TGTGCCAGCCGTCGTGAGACAGGCCAGAACACTGAAGCTTTCTTT. This translates into CASRRETGQNTEAFF.

V is TRBV5-5 and J is TRBJ2-2; no clear D gene. Deletions cut 0 bases from V and 5 bases from J, with 8 bases between. This CDR3 spans 14 amino acids. Germline V gene sequence: CDR1 SGHKS, CDR2 YYEKEE (reference sequence). The CDR3 sequence: CASSLVPGTGELFF. The CDR3 coding sequence is TGTGCCAGCAGCTTGGTTCCCGGAACCGGGGAGCTGTTTTTT.

This sequence joins TRBV9 and TRBJ2-3; D may correspond to TRBD1 or TRBD2 (5 bases each). The germline V gene has CDR1 SGDLS and CDR2 YYNGEE. CDR3 length: 16 residues. V lost 4 bases to trimming and J lost 2 bases, with 17 bases between them. The CDR3 DNA sequence: TGTGCCAGCAGCACGGGACGGGGACGACACACAGATACGCAGTATTTT. Its protein product is CASSTGRGRHTDTQYF.

This clone was recorded a few times. The chain carries TRBV6-6 and TRBJ1-5; weak D call: TRBD1 (5 bases). The CDR3 totals 12 residues. Germline CDR1 and CDR2: MNHNY and SVGAGI (reference sequence). V was shortened by 4 bases and J by 6 bases, with 7 bases between the two germline ends. CDR3 residues: CASSSGPQPQHF. The CDR3 DNA is TGTGCCAGCAGTTCAGGGCCTCAGCCCCAGCATTTT.

This clone was seen only a few times. The CDR3 coding sequence is TGTGCCAGCAGCTTAGAAGGGGGCGATGAAGCTTTCTTT. Translating it yields CASSLEGGDEAFF. The rearrangement uses TRBV7-9 and TRBJ1-1; 7 bases line up with TRBD1. This CDR3 has 13 residues. V was clipped by 1 base and J by 7 bases; unmatched bases: 3. Germline assignment: CDR1 SEHNR and CDR2 FQNEAQ (reference sequence). The entire variable domain, with the rest obtained from reference TRBV7-9 and TRBJ1-1, is as follows: DTGVSQNPRHKITKRGQNVTFRCDPISEHNRLYWYRQTLGQGPEFLTYFQNEAQLEKSRLLSDRFSAERPKGSFSTLEIQRTEQGDSAMYLCASSLEGGDEAFFGQGTRLTVV.

There are a few counts of this clone. The V gene is TRBV11-2, the J gene TRBJ2-4; no firm D call. The V gene's germline CDR1 is SGHAT and CDR2 FQNNGV. The CDR3 length is 17 residues. The V gene lost 5 bases and the J gene lost 1 base, with 18 bases spanning the gap. The CDR3 region has the DNA TGTGCCAGCAGCAGAACGCTTGGCGCTGAGGCCAAAAACATTCAGTACTTC. This encodes CASSRTLGAEAKNIQYF.

CDR3 nucleotide sequence: TGTGCCAGCAGCGGTATTTCCAACTATGGCTACACCTTC. Its protein product is CASSGISNYGYTF. This chain joins TRBV25-1 and TRBJ1-2, with D unresolved. The CDR3 is 13 residues long. Germline loops: CDR1 MGHDK, CDR2 SYGVNS. V gave up 6 bases and J gave up 2 bases, with 10 bases separating them.

The V and J genes are TRBV19 and TRBJ1-5; D gene unclear. The CDR3 extends over 15 amino acids. CDR1 and CDR2 (germline): LNHDA, SQIVND (reference sequence). V dropped 11 bases and J dropped 3 bases, with 20 bases sitting between them. The CDR3 loop reads CAAEGPNSYNQPQHF. The CDR3 DNA reads TGTGCCGCCGAGGGCCCAAACAGCTACAATCAGCCCCAGCATTTT. The entire variable domain, with the rest obtained from reference TRBV19 and TRBJ1-5, is as follows: DGGITQSPKYLFRKEGQNVTLSCEQNLNHDAMYWYRQDPGQGLRLIYYSQIVNDFQKGDIAEGYSVSREKKESFPLTVTSAQKNPTAFYLCAAEGPNSYNQPQHFGDGTRLSIL.